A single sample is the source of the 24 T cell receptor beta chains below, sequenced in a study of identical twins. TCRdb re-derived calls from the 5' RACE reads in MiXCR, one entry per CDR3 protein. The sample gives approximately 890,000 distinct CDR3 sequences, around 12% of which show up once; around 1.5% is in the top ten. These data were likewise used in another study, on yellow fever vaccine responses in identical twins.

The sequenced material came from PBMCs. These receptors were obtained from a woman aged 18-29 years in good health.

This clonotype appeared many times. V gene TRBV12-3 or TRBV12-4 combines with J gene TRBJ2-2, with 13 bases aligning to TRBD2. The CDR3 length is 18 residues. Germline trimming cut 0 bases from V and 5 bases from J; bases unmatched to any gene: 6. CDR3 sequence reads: CASSLARLAGGSTGELFF. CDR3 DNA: TGTGCCAGCAGTTTAGCCCGACTAGCGGGGGGTAGTACCGGGGAGCTGTTTTTT.

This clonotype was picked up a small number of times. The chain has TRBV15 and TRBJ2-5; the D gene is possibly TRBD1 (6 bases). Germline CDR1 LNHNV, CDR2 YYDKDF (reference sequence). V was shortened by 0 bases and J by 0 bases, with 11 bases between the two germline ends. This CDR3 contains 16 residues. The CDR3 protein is CATSRDLGQYQETQYF. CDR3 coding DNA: TGTGCCACCAGCAGAGATCTGGGACAATACCAAGAGACCCAGTACTTC.

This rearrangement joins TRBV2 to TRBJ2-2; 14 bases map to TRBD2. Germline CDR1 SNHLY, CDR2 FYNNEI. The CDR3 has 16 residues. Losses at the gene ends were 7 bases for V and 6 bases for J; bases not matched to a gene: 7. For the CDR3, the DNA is TGTGCCAGCATCCCGGGACTAGCGGGAGTGTCCGGGGAGCTGTTTTTT. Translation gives CASIPGLAGVSGELFF.

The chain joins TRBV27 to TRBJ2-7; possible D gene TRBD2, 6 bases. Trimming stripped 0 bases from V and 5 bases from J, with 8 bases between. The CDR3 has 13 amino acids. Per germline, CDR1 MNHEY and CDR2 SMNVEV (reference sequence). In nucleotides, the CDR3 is TGTGCCAGCAGTTTATCGGAGGGGCACGAGCAGTACTTC. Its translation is CASSLSEGHEQYF.

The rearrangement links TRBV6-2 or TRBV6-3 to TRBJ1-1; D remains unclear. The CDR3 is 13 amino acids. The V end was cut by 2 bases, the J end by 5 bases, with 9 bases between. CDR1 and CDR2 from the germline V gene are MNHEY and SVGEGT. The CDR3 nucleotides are TGTGCCAGCAGTTACCTCAGGTGGACTGAAGCTTTCTTT. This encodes CASSYLRWTEAFF.

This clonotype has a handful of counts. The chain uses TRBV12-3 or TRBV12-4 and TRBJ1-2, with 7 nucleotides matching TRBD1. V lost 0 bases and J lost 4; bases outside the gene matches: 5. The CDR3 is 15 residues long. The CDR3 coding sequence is TGTGCCAGCAGTTTAGCGGACAGGTCTGGCTATGGCTACACCTTC. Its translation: CASSLADRSGYGYTF.

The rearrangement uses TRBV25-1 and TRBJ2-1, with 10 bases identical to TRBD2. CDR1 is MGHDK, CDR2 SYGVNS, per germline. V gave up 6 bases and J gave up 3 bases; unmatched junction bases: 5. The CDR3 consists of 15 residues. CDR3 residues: CASRSGLADYNEQFF. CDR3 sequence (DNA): TGTGCCAGCAGAAGTGGACTAGCGGACTACAATGAGCAGTTCTTC.

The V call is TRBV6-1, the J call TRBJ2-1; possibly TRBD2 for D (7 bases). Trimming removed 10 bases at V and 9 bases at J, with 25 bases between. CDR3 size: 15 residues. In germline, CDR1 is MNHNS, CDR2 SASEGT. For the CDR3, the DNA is TGTGCCAACAGCCGTGGGGCGGGGGCCATCGGTGAGCAGTTCTTC. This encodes CANSRGAGAIGEQFF.

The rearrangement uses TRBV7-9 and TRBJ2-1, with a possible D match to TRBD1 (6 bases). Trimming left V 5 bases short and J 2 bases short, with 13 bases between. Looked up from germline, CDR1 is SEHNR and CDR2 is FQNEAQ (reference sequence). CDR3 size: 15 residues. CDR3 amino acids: CASSPYGDTYNEQFF. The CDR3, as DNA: TGTGCCAGCAGCCCGTATGGGGACACCTACAATGAGCAGTTCTTC.

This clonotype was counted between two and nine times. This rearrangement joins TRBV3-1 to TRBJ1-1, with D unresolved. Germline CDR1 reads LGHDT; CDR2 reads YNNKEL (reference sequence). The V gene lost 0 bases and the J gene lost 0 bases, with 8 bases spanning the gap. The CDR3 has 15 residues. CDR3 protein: CASSQETPMNTEAFF. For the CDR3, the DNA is TGTGCCAGCAGCCAAGAGACACCTATGAACACTGAAGCTTTCTTT. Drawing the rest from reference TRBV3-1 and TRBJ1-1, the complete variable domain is DTAVSQTPKYLVTQMGNDKSIKCEQNLGHDTMYWYKQDSKKFLKIMFSYNNKELIINETVPNRFSPKSPDKAHLNLHINSLELGDSAVYFCASSQETPMNTEAFFGQGTRLTVV.

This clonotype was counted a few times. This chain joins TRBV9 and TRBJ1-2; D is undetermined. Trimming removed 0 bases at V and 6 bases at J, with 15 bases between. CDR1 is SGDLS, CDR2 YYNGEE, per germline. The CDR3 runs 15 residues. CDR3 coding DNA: TGTGCCAGCAGCGTAGGCCTTTCAGAGGAGCATGGCTACACCTTC. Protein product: CASSVGLSEEHGYTF.

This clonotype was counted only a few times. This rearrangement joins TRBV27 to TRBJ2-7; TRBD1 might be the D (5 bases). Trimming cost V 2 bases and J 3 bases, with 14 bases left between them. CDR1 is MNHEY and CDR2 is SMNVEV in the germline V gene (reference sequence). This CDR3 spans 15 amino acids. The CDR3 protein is CASSLGSQGGYEQYV. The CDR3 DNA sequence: TGTGCCAGCAGTTTAGGTAGCCAGGGTGGCTACGAGCAGTACGTC.

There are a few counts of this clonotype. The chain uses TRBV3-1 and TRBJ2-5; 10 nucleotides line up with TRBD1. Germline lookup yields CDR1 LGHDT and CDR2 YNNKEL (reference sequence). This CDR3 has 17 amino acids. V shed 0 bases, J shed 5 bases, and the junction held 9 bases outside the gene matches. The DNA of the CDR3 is TGTGCCAGCAGCCAAGATCTGACAGGGGGCACGGTTGAGACCCAGTACTTC. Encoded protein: CASSQDLTGGTVETQYF.

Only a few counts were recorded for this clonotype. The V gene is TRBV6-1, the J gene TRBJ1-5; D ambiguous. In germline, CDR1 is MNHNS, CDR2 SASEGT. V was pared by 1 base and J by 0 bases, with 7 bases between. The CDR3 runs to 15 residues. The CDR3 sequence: CASSEVEYSNQPQHF. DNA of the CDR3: TGTGCCAGCAGTGAAGTAGAATATAGCAATCAGCCCCAGCATTTT.

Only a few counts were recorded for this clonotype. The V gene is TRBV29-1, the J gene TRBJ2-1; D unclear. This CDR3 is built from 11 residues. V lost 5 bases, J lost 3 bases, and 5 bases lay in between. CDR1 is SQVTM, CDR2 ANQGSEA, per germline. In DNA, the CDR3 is TGCAGCGTTTATGGCTACAATGAGCAGTTCTTC. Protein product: CSVYGYNEQFF.

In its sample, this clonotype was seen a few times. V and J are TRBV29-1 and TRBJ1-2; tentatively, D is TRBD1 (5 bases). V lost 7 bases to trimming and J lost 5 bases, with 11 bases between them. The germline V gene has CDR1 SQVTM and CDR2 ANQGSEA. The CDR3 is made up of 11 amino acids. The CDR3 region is CSASSGYGYTF. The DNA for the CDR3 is TGCAGCGCTTCATCAGGGTATGGCTACACCTTC.

This CDR3 reads CASSFQGAGSYEQYV. The CDR3 DNA is TGTGCCAGCAGTTTTCAGGGGGCAGGCTCCTACGAGCAGTACGTC. The rearrangement uses TRBV28 and TRBJ2-7; TRBD1 matches 8 bases. CDR3 length: 15 residues. V lost 3 bases, J lost 0 bases, and 4 bases stayed unmatched. The V gene's germline CDR1 is MDHEN and CDR2 SYDVKM.

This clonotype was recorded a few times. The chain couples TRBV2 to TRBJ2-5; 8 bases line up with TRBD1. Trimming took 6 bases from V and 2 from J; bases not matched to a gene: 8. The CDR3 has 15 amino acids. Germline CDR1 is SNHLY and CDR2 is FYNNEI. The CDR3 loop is CASSQDRVNQETQYF. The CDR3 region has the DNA TGTGCCAGCAGCCAGGACAGGGTAAATCAAGAGACCCAGTACTTC. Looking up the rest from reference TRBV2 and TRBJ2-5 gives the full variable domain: EPEVTQTPSHQVTQMGQEVILRCVPISNHLYFYWYRQILGQKVEFLVSFYNNEISEKSEIFDDQFSVERPDGSNFTLKIRSTKLEDSAMYFCASSQDRVNQETQYFGPGTRLLVL.

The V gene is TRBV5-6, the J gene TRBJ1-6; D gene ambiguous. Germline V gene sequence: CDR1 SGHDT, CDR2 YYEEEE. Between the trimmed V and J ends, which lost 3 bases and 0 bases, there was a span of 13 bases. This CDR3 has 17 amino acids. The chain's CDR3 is CASSSWVESSYNSPLHF. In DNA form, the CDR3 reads TGTGCCAGCAGCTCATGGGTCGAGAGCTCCTATAATTCACCCCTCCACTTT.

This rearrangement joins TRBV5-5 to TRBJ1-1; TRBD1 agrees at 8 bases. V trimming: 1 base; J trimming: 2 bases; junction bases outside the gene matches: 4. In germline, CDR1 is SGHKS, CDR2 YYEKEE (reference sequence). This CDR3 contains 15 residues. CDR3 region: CASSLMGQDNTEAFF. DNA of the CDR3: TGTGCCAGCAGCTTGATGGGACAGGACAACACTGAAGCTTTCTTT.

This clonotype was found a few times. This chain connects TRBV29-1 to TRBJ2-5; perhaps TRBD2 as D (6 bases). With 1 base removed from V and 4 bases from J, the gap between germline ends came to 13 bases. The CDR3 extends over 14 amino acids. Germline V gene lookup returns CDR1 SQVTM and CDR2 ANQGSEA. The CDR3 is CSVEGAGRGETQYF. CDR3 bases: TGCAGCGTTGAAGGTGCAGGGCGGGGAGAGACCCAGTACTTC.

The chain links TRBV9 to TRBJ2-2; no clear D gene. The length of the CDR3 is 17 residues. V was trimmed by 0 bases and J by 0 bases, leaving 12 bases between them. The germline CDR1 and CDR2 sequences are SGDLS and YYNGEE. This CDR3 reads CASSVAVSQPNTGELFF. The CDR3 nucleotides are TGTGCCAGCAGCGTAGCCGTTAGCCAACCGAACACCGGGGAGCTGTTTTTT.

CDR3: CASFAGGSSNEQFF. Written as DNA, the CDR3 is TGTGCCAGCTTTGCGGGCGGGAGCTCTAATGAGCAGTTCTTC. This chain connects TRBV27 to TRBJ2-1, with TRBD2 matching over 7 bases. CDR1 and CDR2 from the germline V gene are MNHEY and SMNVEV (reference sequence). Germline trimming cut 8 bases from V and 7 bases from J; bases unmatched to any gene: 11. The CDR3 has 14 amino acids.

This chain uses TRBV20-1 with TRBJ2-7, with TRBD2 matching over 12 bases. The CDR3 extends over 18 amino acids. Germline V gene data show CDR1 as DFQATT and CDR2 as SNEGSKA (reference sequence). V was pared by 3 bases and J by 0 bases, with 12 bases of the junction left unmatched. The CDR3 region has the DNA TGCAGTGCTAGGAAAACCGGGACTAGCGGGTCGAGCTCCTACGAGCAGTACTTC. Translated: CSARKTGTSGSSSYEQYF.